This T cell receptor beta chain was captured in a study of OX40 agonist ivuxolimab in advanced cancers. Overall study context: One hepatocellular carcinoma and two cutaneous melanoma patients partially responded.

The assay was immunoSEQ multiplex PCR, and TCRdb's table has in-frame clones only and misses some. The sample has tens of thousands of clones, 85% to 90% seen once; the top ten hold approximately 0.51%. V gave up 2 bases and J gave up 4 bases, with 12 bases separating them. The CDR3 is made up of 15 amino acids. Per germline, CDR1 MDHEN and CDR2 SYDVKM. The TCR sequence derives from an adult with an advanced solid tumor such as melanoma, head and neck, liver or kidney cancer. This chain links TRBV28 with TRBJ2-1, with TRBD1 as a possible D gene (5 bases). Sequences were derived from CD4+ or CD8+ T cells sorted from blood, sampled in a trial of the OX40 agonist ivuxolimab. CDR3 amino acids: CASSLGAREYNEQFF. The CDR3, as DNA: TGTGCCAGCAGTTTAGGGGCTAGGGAATACAATGAGCAGTTCTTC.